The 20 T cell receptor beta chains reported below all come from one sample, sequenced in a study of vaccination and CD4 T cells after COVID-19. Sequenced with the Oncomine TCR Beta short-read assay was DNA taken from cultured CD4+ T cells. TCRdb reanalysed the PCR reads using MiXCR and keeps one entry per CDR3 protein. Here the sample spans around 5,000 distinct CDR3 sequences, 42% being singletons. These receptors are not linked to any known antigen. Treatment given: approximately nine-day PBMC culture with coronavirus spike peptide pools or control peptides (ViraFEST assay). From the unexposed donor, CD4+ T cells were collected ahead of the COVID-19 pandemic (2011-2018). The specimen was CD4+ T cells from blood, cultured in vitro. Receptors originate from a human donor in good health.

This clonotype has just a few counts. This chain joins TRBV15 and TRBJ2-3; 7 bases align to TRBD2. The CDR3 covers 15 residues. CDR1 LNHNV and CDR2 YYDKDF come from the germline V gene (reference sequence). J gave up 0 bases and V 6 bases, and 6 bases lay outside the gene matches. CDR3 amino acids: CATRWGGGSTDTQYF. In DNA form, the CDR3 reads TGTGCCACCAGGTGGGGGGGGGGGAGCACAGATACGCAGTATTTT.

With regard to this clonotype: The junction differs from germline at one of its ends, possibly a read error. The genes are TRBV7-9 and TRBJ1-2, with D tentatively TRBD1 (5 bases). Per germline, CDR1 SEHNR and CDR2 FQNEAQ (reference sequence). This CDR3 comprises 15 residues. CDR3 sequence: CASSLGPWGVDGYTF. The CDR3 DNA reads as TGTGCCAGCAGTTTAGGCCCCTGGGGGGTCGATGGCTACACCTTC.

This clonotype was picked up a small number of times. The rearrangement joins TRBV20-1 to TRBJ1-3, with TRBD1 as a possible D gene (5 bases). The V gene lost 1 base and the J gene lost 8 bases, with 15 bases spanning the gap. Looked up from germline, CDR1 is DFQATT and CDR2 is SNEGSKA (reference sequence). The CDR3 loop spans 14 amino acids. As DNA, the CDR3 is TGCAGTGCTAGAGGTGGGACCGGGGTGGACACCATATATTTT. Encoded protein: CSARGGTGVDTIYF.

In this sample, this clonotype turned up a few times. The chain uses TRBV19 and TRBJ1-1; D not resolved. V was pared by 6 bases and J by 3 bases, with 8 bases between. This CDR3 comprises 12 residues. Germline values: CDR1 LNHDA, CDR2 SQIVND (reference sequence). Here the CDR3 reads CASRWSDTEAFF. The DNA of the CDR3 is TGTGCCAGTAGATGGTCTGACACTGAAGCTTTCTTT. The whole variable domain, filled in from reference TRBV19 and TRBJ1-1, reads DGGITQSPKYLFRKEGQNVTLSCEQNLNHDAMYWYRQDPGQGLRLIYYSQIVNDFQKGDIAEGYSVSREKKESFPLTVTSAQKNPTAFYLCASRWSDTEAFFGQGTRLTVV.

Written as DNA, the CDR3 is TGCGCCAGCAGTGACTCACAGGATAACACCGGGGAGCTGTTTTTT. Amino acids: CASSDSQDNTGELFF. The rearrangement joins TRBV10-1 to TRBJ2-2; tentatively, D is TRBD1 (5 bases). CDR1 and CDR2 (germline): WNHNN, SYGVQD (reference sequence). Trimming took 3 bases from V and 2 from J, leaving 10 bases between them. This CDR3 has 15 amino acids.

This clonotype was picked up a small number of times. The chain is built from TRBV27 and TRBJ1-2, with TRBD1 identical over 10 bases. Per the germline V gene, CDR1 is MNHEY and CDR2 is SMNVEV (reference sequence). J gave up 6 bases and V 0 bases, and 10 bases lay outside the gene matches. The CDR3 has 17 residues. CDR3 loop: CASSLSMTGGGWDGYTF. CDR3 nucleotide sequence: TGTGCCAGCAGTTTATCGATGACAGGGGGCGGTTGGGATGGCTACACCTTC.

This CDR3 reads CASSYSTEPNTEAFF. DNA for the CDR3: TGTGCCAGCAGTTACTCAACAGAACCGAACACTGAAGCTTTCTTT. The genes are TRBV6-5 and TRBJ1-1; unclear D gene. V gave up 0 bases and J gave up 1 base, with 9 bases separating them. In germline, CDR1 is MNHEY, CDR2 SVGAGI. The CDR3 totals 15 residues.

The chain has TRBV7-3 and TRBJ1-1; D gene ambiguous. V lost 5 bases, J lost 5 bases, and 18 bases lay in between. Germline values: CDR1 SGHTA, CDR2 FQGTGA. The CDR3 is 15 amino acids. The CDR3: CASSPGPIPETEAFF. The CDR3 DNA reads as TGTGCCAGCAGCCCCGGTCCTATTCCCGAGACTGAAGCTTTCTTT.

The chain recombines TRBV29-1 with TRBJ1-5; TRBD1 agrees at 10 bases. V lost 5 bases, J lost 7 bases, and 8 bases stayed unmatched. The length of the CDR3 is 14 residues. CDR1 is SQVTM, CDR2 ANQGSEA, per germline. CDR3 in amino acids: CSVSGTGVDQPQHF. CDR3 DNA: TGCAGCGTTTCCGGGACAGGGGTTGACCAGCCCCAGCATTTT.

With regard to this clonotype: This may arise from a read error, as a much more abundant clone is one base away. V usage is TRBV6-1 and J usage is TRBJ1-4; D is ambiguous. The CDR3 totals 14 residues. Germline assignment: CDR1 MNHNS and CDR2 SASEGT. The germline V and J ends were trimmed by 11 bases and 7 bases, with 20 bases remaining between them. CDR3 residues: CAVSESAAGEKLFF. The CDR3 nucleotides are TGTGCCGTCAGTGAGTCGGCTGCGGGTGAAAAACTGTTTTTT.

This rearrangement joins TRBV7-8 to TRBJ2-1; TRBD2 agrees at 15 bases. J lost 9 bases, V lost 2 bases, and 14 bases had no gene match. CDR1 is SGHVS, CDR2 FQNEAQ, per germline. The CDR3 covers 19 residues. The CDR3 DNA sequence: TGTGCCAGCAGCTTAAGGGGGACTAGCGGGGGGCCCCTAGCGGGTGAGCAGTTCTTC. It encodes CASSLRGTSGGPLAGEQFF.

The CDR3 DNA reads as TGTGCCAGCACCTTGACCCCTGACAGTTATGGTAGCTACACCTTC. It is translated as CASTLTPDSYGSYTF. The rearrangement links TRBV6-1 to TRBJ1-2; D perhaps matches TRBD1 (5 bases). Germline CDR1 MNHNS, CDR2 SASEGT. The CDR3 extends over 15 amino acids. V was pared by 7 bases and J by 9 bases, with 24 bases between.

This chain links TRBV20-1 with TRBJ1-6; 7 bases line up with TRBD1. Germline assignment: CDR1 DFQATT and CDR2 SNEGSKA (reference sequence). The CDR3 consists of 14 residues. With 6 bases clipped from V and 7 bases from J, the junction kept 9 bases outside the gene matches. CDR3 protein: CSARGDSLNSPLHF. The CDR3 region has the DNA TGCAGTGCCAGGGGGGACAGTCTAAATTCACCCCTCCACTTT.

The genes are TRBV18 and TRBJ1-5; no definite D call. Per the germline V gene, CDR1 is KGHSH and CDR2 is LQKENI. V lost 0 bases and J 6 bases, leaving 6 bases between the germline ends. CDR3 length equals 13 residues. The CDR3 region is CASSPPMGQPQHF. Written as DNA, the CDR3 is TGTGCCAGCTCACCACCGATGGGTCAGCCCCAGCATTTT.

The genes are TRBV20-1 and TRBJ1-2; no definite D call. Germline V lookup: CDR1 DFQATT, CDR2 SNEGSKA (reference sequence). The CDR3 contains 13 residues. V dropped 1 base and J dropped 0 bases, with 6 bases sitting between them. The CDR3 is CSARVATNYGYTF. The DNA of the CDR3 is TGCAGTGCTAGAGTAGCCACTAACTATGGCTACACCTTC.

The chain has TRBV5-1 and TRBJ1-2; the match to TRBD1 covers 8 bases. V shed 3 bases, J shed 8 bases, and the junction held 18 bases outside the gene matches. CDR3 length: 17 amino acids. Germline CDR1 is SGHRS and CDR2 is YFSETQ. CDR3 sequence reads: CASSSTPPQGAQRGYTF. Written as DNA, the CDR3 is TGCGCCAGCAGCTCGACTCCTCCCCAGGGGGCGCAGCGAGGCTACACCTTC. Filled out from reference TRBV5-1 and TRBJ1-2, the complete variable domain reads KAGVTQTPRYLIKTRGQQVTLSCSPISGHRSVSWYQQTPGQGLQFLFEYFSETQRNKGNFPGRFSGRQFSNSRSEMNVSTLELGDSALYLCASSSTPPQGAQRGYTFGSGTRLTVV.

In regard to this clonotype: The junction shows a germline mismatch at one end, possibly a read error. The DNA of the CDR3 is TGTACCAGCAGTTACTCGAGGGGCGGGAGTCAGCCCCAGCATTTT. Amino acid sequence: CTSSYSRGGSQPQHF. The chain recombines TRBV6-5 with TRBJ1-5; possibly TRBD1 for D (5 bases). CDR3 length: 15 amino acids. Germline CDR1 and CDR2: MNHEY and SVGAGI.

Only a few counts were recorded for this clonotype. The CDR3 is CASLLETQYF. Written as DNA, the CDR3 is TGTGCCAGCCTCTTAGAGACCCAGTACTTC. The V and J genes are TRBV6-1 and TRBJ2-5; D is unresolved. The V and J ends lost 8 bases and 4 bases respectively, with 5 bases between them. The CDR3 is 10 residues long. Germline V gives CDR1 MNHNS, CDR2 SASEGT.

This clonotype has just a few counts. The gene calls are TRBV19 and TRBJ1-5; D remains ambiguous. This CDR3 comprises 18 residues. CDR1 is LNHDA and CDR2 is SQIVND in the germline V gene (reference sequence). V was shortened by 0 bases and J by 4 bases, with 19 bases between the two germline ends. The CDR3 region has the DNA TGTGCCAGTAGTATAGAGAGAGTGGAAGGCCTTCTAAATCAGCCCCAGCATTTT. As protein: CASSIERVEGLLNQPQHF.

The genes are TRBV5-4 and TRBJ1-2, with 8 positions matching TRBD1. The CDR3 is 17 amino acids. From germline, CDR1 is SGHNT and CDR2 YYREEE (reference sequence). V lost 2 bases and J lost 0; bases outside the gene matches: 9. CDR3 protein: CASSFGDRPVANYGYTF. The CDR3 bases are TGTGCCAGCAGCTTTGGGGACAGGCCCGTCGCTAACTATGGCTACACCTTC.